The 24 T cell receptor beta chains presented below share a single source sample, sequenced in a study of T cells in Graves' hyperthyroidism and ophthalmopathy. RNA transcripts gave rise to amplified TCR beta CDR3 regions. HTBI primers were employed in a first-round RT-PCR of the TCR CDR3. One entry per CDR3 protein, called by TCRdb with MiXCR from the multiplex PCR reads. Among about 840,000 distinct CDR3 sequences listed, about 38% were seen once. The sample taken for sequencing was blood. The origin of the receptors is a man aged 18 to 30 with Graves' hyperthyroidism.

This chain connects TRBV5-5 to TRBJ2-1; perhaps TRBD2 as D (7 bases). CDR1 SGHKS and CDR2 YYEKEE come from the germline V gene (reference sequence). The CDR3 has 12 residues. The V end lost 8 bases, the J end lost 6 bases, and 12 bases lay between the germline ends. CDR3 sequence (DNA): TGTGCCAGAACAGGGAGGGTCAATGAGCAGTTCTTC. It translates to CARTGRVNEQFF.

The rearrangement joins TRBV6-2 or TRBV6-3 to TRBJ2-2; 10 nucleotides agree with TRBD2. V shed 10 bases, J shed 3 bases, and the junction held 5 bases outside the gene matches. CDR3 length: 14 amino acids. CDR1 and CDR2 (germline): MNHEY, SVGEGT. The CDR3 nucleotides are TGTGCCACCTCTCTAGCGGGGGACACCGGGGAGCTGTTTTTT. Translated: CATSLAGDTGELFF.

A few counts support this clonotype. A much bigger clone sits one base away, suggesting this may be a read error. The chain joins TRBV4-1 to TRBJ1-1; 7 bases are shared with TRBD1. The CDR3 runs 15 residues. The germline gives CDR1 MGHRA, CDR2 YSYEKL. Written as DNA, the CDR3 is TGTGCCAGCAGCCAAGCGGGACAGATGAACACTGAAGCTTTCTTT. The encoded protein is CASSQAGQMNTEAFF.

The chain uses TRBV4-1 and TRBJ2-5, with 7 bases fitting TRBD1. Per germline, CDR1 MGHRA and CDR2 YSYEKL. The J segment lost 4 bases and the V segment lost 5 bases, leaving 10 bases of the junction unmatched. The CDR3 extends over 15 amino acids. The CDR3 region is CASSDLKGAGETQYF. CDR3 DNA sequence: TGCGCCAGCAGCGACCTCAAGGGGGCGGGAGAGACCCAGTACTTC.

This clonotype occurred a few times. The chain recombines TRBV4-2 with TRBJ2-5, with D unclear. The V gene lost 0 bases and the J gene lost 1 base, with 9 bases spanning the gap. CDR3 length: 15 residues. CDR1 and CDR2 from the germline V gene are LGHNA and YNFKEQ. CDR3 in DNA: TGTGCCAGCAGCCAAGATTTTCCCCCCCAAGAGACCCAGTACTTC. It yields the protein CASSQDFPPQETQYF.

The chain links TRBV5-1 to TRBJ2-2; 9 bases agree with TRBD1. The CDR3 runs 15 residues. With 2 bases clipped from V and 3 bases from J, the junction kept 2 bases outside the gene matches. Germline V gene lookup returns CDR1 SGHRS and CDR2 YFSETQ. DNA of the CDR3: TGCGCCAGCAGCTTAGACAGGGGGGACACCGGGGAGCTGTTTTTT. This translates into CASSLDRGDTGELFF. The complete variable domain, with remaining parts taken from reference TRBV5-1 and TRBJ2-2, reads KAGVTQTPRYLIKTRGQQVTLSCSPISGHRSVSWYQQTPGQGLQFLFEYFSETQRNKGNFPGRFSGRQFSNSRSEMNVSTLELGDSALYLCASSLDRGDTGELFFGEGSRLTVL.

This clonotype was seen more than once but under ten times. V is TRBV6-6 and J is TRBJ1-5, with D hard to call. The V and J ends lost 0 bases and 6 bases respectively, with 15 bases between them. Per the germline V gene, CDR1 is MNHNY and CDR2 is SVGAGI (reference sequence). The CDR3 runs 16 residues. The CDR3 reads CASSYSERLWGQPQHF. The CDR3 bases are TGTGCCAGCAGTTACTCCGAACGACTATGGGGTCAGCCCCAGCATTTT.

This clonotype was picked up a small number of times. The chain is built from TRBV2 and TRBJ1-1; 8 bases are a match to TRBD1. The CDR3 is 14 residues long. In germline, CDR1 is SNHLY, CDR2 FYNNEI. V was clipped by 7 bases and J by 5 bases; unmatched bases: 9. CDR3 in amino acids: CASIFQGAGTEAFF. CDR3 sequence (DNA): TGTGCCAGCATCTTCCAGGGGGCGGGTACTGAAGCTTTCTTT.

The chain couples TRBV12-3 or TRBV12-4 to TRBJ1-2; maybe TRBD1 (5 bases). The V and J ends lost 5 bases and 12 bases respectively, with 16 bases between them. The CDR3 runs to 12 residues. The CDR3, as DNA: TGTGCCAGCAGTCCGGGGGGAGTTGGTGACACCTTC. Its translation: CASSPGGVGDTF.

CDR3: CASSGGGGEPQHF. CDR3 DNA: TGCGCCAGCAGCGGGGGAGGGGGAGAGCCCCAGCATTTT. The V gene is TRBV5-1, the J gene TRBJ1-5; a possible D gene is TRBD1 (6 bases). The CDR3 is 13 residues long. Germline V CDR1 and CDR2: SGHRS, YFSETQ. V was pared by 4 bases and J by 8 bases, with 13 bases between.

This clonotype was recorded at least ten times. This chain connects TRBV20-1 to TRBJ1-1, with 7 bases matching TRBD1. Germline V gives CDR1 DFQATT, CDR2 SNEGSKA (reference sequence). CDR3 size: 12 residues. Unmatched junction bases numbered 2, after V lost 4 bases and J lost 3 bases. CDR3 coding DNA: TGCAGTGCTACGGGACAGCACACTGAAGCTTTCTTT. Translation gives CSATGQHTEAFF.

The chain recombines TRBV11-2 with TRBJ2-7, with a possible D match to TRBD2 (6 bases). The CDR3 runs 13 residues. Deletions cut 6 bases from V and 3 bases from J, with 12 bases between. CDR1 is SGHAT and CDR2 is FQNNGV in the germline V gene. As DNA, the CDR3 is TGTGCCAGCAGGAGGACTAACAACTACGAGCAGTACTTC. Its translation is CASRRTNNYEQYF.

There are many counts of this clonotype. The chain recombines TRBV24-1 with TRBJ1-1; unclear D gene. V was cut by 7 bases and J by 8 bases, with 10 bases left in between. CDR3 size: 11 residues. CDR1 is KGHDR, CDR2 SFDVKD, per germline. DNA of the CDR3: TGTGCCACCAGCAACAGTTTAGAAGCTTTCTTT. This gives the protein CATSNSLEAFF.

This chain connects TRBV6-4 to TRBJ1-1; maybe TRBD1 (6 bases). The V end was cut by 3 bases, the J end by 9 bases, with 11 bases between. Germline V CDR1 and CDR2: MRHNA, SNTAGT. This CDR3 spans 12 amino acids. The CDR3 loop is CASSDRGTKAFF. DNA of the CDR3: TGTGCCAGCAGTGATCGAGGGACAAAAGCTTTCTTT.

This clonotype was detected a few times. This chain connects TRBV7-2 to TRBJ2-2; no reliable D call. Per germline, CDR1 SGHTA and CDR2 FQGNSA. This CDR3 contains 13 residues. The V end lost 5 bases, the J end lost 6 bases, and 10 bases lay between the germline ends. The CDR3 DNA reads as TGTGCCAGCAGCCCCCAACATCCCGGGGAGCTGTTTTTT. Translating it yields CASSPQHPGELFF. Together with reference TRBV7-2 and TRBJ2-2, the CDR3 gives the full variable domain: GAGVSQSPSNKVTEKGKDVELRCDPISGHTALYWYRQSLGQGLEFLIYFQGNSAPDKSGLPSDRFSAERTGGSVSTLTIQRTQQEDSAVYLCASSPQHPGELFFGEGSRLTVL.

The chain uses TRBV10-3 and TRBJ2-7, with TRBD1 identical over 9 bases. CDR3 size: 17 residues. V shed 4 bases and J 0 bases; nucleotides not matched to a gene: 10. Germline assignment: CDR1 ENHRY and CDR2 SYGVKD. The DNA of the CDR3 is TGTGCCATCAGTGGGAGGACAGGGGCAACCCTCTCCTACGAGCAGTACTTC. Translating it yields CAISGRTGATLSYEQYF.

The rearrangement uses TRBV7-9 and TRBJ1-1; a weak D match, TRBD1 (6 bases). CDR3 size: 14 residues. Trimming shortened V by 1 base and J by 8 bases, and 14 bases separated the two germline ends. CDR1 is SEHNR, CDR2 FQNEAQ, per germline (reference sequence). The CDR3 protein is CASSLDNAGAEAFF. In DNA, the CDR3 is TGTGCCAGCAGCTTAGACAACGCAGGGGCGGAAGCTTTCTTT.

This clonotype was observed a few times. This sequence joins TRBV6-5 and TRBJ1-1, with 7 bases that match TRBD1. Germline-derived CDR1 and CDR2 are MNHEY and SVGAGI. The CDR3 runs to 15 residues. The V and J ends lost 5 bases and 2 bases, in that order; junction bases with no gene match: 8. The CDR3 region has the DNA TGTGCCAGCAGTAACCCCAACAGGGGAAACACTGAAGCTTTCTTT. This translates into CASSNPNRGNTEAFF.

The chain links TRBV10-2 to TRBJ2-5; D is undetermined. CDR1 WSHSY and CDR2 SAAADI come from the germline V gene. CDR3 size: 14 residues. V was pared by 3 bases and J by 1 base, with 9 bases between. The CDR3 sequence is CASSDETPQETQYF. In DNA form, the CDR3 reads TGCGCCAGCAGTGATGAAACACCCCAAGAGACCCAGTACTTC.

This clonotype was counted at least ten times. The genes are TRBV7-2 and TRBJ2-7, with 12 bases matching TRBD2. CDR1 and CDR2 from the germline V gene are SGHTA and FQGNSA. This CDR3 has 15 amino acids. Trimming at V came to 5 bases and at J to 3 bases, leaving 5 bases not matched to a gene. CDR3 loop: CASSPLAGGLYEQYF. In DNA, the CDR3 is TGTGCCAGCAGCCCTCTAGCGGGGGGGCTCTACGAGCAGTACTTC.

The chain recombines TRBV7-3 with TRBJ2-7; 15 positions match TRBD2. Germline CDR1 reads SGHTA; CDR2 reads FQGTGA. The CDR3 loop spans 18 amino acids. V gave up 5 bases and J gave up 4 bases; unmatched junction bases: 12. The chain's CDR3 is CASSQVGLAGGPEYEQYF. CDR3 coding DNA: TGTGCCAGCAGCCAAGTTGGACTAGCGGGAGGGCCTGAGTACGAGCAGTACTTC.

The chain has TRBV15 and TRBJ1-6; no clear D. Germline V gene data show CDR1 as LNHNV and CDR2 as YYDKDF (reference sequence). This CDR3 contains 14 residues. V was cut by 5 bases and J by 4 bases, with 9 bases left in between. Here the CDR3 reads CATSSGLYNSPLHF. The CDR3 DNA reads TGTGCCACCAGCTCAGGCCTTTATAATTCACCCCTCCACTTT.

V is TRBV7-6 and J is TRBJ1-1; D uncertain. V dropped 6 bases and J dropped 3 bases, with 11 bases sitting between them. CDR1 SGHVS and CDR2 FNYEAQ come from the germline V gene. This CDR3 contains 13 residues. This chain's CDR3 is CASRAGVHTEAFF. Here the CDR3 DNA reads TGTGCCAGCAGGGCCGGGGTACACACTGAAGCTTTCTTT.

The chain has TRBV9 and TRBJ1-5; possibly TRBD1 for D (5 bases). V was trimmed by 0 bases and J by 11 bases, leaving 15 bases between them. The germline CDR1 and CDR2 sequences are SGDLS and YYNGEE. This CDR3 spans 14 amino acids. In DNA form, the CDR3 reads TGTGCCAGCAGCGTAGAGGGGAAGACTGAAGCCCAGCATTTT. It translates to CASSVEGKTEAQHF. The whole variable domain, remainder taken from reference TRBV9 and TRBJ1-5, is DSGVTQTPKHLITATGQRVTLRCSPRSGDLSVYWYQQSLDQGLQFLIQYYNGEERAKGNILERFSAQQFPDLHSELNLSSLELGDSALYFCASSVEGKTEAQHFGDGTRLSIL.